This record concerns one T cell receptor (beta chain) sequence. V was pared by 2 bases and J by 0 bases, with 8 bases between. This CDR3 contains 14 residues. Germline V gene data show CDR1 as SGHRS and CDR2 as YFSETQ. These data are taken from a study of blood T cells in healthy people across ages. Then a second PCR, running roughly 7 to 11 cycles, was carried out with a sample-barcoded 5' primer and a J-beta primer mix. Through a template-switch adaptor with 12 random nucleotides, each cDNA molecule received a tag. TCRdb independently ran MiXCR on the 5' RACE reads; one entry per CDR3 protein. The sample has over 700,000 distinct CDR3 sequences; just under 25% are singletons. The data were also submitted as part of a second study, on T cells of mothers and their children. That paper adds: Thymic selection shapes TCR recombination output similarly in related and unrelated pairs. Mothers and children who were related shared slightly more overlap than unrelated pairs, but not significantly more.

This chain links TRBV5-1 with TRBJ1-1; a weak D match, TRBD1 (5 bases). The sample taken for sequencing was blood. This sequence originates from a boy aged 5-17 years in good health. The DNA for the CDR3 is TGCGCCAGCAGCTTCGGGGGATTGAACACTGAAGCTTTCTTT. Amino acid sequence: CASSFGGLNTEAFF.